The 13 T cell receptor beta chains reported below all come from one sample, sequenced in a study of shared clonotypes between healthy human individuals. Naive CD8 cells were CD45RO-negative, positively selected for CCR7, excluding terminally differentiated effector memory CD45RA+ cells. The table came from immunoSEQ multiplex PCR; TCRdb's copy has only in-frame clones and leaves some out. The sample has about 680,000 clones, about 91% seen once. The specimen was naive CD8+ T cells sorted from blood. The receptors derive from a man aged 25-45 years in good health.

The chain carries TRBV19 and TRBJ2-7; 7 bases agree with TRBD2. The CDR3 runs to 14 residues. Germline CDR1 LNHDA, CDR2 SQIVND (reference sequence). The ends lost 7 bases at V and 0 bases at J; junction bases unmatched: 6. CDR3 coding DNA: TGTGCCAGTAAACCGGGACTAAGCTCCTACGAGCAGTACTTC. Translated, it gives CASKPGLSSYEQYF. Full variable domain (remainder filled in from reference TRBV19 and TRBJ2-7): DGGITQSPKYLFRKEGQNVTLSCEQNLNHDAMYWYRQDPGQGLRLIYYSQIVNDFQKGDIAEGYSVSREKKESFPLTVTSAQKNPTAFYLCASKPGLSSYEQYFGPGTRLTVT.

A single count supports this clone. The CDR3 region is CASTGTDFGYTF. Here the CDR3 DNA reads TGTGCCAGCACAGGAACGGACTTCGGCTACACCTTC. The V gene is TRBV6-6, the J gene TRBJ1-2; D is unresolved. Germline lookup yields CDR1 MNHNY and CDR2 SVGAGI (reference sequence). Trimming removed 7 bases from V and 8 bases from J, with 14 bases in between. The CDR3 loop spans 12 amino acids.

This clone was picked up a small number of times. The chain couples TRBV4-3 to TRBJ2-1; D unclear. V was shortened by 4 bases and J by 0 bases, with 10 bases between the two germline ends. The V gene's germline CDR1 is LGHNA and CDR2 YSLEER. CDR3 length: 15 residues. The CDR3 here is CASSLERSSYNEQFF. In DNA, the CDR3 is TGCGCCAGCAGCCTTGAGAGGAGCTCCTACAATGAGCAGTTCTTC.

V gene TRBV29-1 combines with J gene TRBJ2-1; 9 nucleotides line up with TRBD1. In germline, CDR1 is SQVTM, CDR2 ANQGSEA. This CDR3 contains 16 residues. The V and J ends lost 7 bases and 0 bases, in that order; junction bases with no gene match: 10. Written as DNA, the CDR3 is TGCAGCGCCCACGGACAGGGGCCCAGCTCCTACAATGAGCAGTTCTTC. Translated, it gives CSAHGQGPSSYNEQFF.

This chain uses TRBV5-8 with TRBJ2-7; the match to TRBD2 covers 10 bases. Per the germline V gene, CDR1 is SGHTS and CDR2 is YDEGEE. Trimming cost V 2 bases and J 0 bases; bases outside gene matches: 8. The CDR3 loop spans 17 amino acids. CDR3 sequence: CASSFLAGVESSYEQYF. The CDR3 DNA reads TGTGCCAGCAGCTTCCTAGCGGGAGTGGAGAGCTCCTACGAGCAGTACTTC.

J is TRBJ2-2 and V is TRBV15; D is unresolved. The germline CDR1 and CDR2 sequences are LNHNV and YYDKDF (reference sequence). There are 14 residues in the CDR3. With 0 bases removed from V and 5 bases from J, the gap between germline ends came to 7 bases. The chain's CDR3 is CATSRDSTTGELFF. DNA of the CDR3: TGTGCCACCAGCAGAGATTCGACTACCGGGGAGCTGTTTTTT.

CDR3: CASSLVPEGGKETQYF. The CDR3 region has the DNA TGTGCCAGCAGCTTAGTTCCGGAGGGGGGTAAAGAGACCCAGTACTTC. The chain joins TRBV7-9 to TRBJ2-5, with D possibly called TRBD1 or TRBD2 (6 bases each). Between the trimmed V and J ends, which lost 1 base and 3 bases, there was a span of 15 bases. This CDR3 spans 16 amino acids. Germline V gene lookup returns CDR1 SEHNR and CDR2 FQNEAQ (reference sequence).

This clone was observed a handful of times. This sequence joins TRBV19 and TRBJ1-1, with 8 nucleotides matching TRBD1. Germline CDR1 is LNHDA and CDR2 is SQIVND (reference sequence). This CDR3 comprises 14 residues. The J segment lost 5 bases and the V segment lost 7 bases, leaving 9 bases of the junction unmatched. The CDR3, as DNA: TGTGCCAGTAAAATATCAGGGGGCGCGACTGAAGCTTTCTTT. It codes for CASKISGGATEAFF.

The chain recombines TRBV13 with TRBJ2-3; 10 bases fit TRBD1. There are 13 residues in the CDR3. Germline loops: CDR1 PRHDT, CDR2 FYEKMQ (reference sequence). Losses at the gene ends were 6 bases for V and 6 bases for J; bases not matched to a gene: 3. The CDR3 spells CASRDRGGDTQYF. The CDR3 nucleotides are TGTGCCAGCAGGGACAGGGGGGGGGATACGCAGTATTTT. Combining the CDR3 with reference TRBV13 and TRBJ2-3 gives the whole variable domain AAGVIQSPRHLIKEKRETATLKCYPIPRHDTVYWYQQGPGQDPQFLISFYEKMQSDKGSIPDRFSAQQFSDYHSELNMSSLELGDSALYFCASRDRGGDTQYFGPGTRLTVL.

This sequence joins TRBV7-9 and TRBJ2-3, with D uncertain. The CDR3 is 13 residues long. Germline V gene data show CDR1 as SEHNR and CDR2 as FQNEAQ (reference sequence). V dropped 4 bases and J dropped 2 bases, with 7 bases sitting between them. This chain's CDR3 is CASSWPLTDTQYF. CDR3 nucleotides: TGTGCCAGCAGCTGGCCCCTCACAGATACGCAGTATTTT.

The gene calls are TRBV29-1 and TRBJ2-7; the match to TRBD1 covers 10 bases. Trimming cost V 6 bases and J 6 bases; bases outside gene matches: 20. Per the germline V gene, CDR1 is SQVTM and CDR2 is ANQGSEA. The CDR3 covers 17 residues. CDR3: CSVGGGTGAFKGFEQYF. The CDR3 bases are TGCAGCGTGGGGGGCGGGACAGGGGCATTTAAGGGTTTCGAGCAGTACTTC.

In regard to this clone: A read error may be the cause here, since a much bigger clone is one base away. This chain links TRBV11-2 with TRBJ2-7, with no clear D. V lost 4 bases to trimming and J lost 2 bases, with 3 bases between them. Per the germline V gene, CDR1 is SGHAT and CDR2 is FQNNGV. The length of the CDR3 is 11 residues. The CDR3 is CASSSAYEQYF. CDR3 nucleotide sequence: TGTGCCAGCAGCTCGGCCTACGAGCAGTACTTC.

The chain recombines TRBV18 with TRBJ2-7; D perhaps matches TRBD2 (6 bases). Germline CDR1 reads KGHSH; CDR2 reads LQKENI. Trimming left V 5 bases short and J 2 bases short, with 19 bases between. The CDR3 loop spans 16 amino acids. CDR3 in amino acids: CASSTPAGTGAYEQYF. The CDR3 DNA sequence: TGTGCCAGCTCAACCCCCGCCGGGACGGGAGCCTACGAGCAGTACTTC.